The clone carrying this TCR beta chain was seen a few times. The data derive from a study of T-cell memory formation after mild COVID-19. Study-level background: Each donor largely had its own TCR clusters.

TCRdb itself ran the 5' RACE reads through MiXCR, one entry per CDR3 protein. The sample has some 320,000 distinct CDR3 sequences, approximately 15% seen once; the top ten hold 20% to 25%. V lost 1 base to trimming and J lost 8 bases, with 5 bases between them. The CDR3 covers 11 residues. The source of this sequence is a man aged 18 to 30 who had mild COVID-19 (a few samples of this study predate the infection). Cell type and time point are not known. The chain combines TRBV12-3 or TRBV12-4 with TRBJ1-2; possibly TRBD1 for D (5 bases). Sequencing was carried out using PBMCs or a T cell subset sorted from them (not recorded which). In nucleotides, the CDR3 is TGTGCCAGCAGTTTAGACAGGGGCTACACCTTC. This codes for CASSLDRGYTF.